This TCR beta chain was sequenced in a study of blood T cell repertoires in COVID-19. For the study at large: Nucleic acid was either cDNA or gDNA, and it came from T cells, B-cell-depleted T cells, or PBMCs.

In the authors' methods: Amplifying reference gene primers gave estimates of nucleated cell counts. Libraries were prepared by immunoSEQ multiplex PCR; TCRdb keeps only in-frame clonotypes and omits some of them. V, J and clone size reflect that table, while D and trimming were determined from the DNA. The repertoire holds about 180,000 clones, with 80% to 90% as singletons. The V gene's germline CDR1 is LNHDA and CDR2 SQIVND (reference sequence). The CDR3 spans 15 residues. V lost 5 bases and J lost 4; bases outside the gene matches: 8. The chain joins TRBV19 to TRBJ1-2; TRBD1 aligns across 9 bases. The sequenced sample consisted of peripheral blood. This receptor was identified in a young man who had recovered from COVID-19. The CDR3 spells CASSARDRVLYGYTF. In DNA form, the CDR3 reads TGTGCCAGTAGTGCCCGGGACAGGGTCCTCTATGGCTACACCTTC.